Included here is one TCR beta chain sequence, with context. Germline V gene lookup returns CDR1 SEHNR and CDR2 FQNEAQ (reference sequence). Trimming took 5 bases from V and 3 from J; bases not matched to a gene: 7. The CDR3 contains 15 residues. As processed by the authors: It was from reference gene primer amplification that nucleated cell counts were estimated. Produced via immunoSEQ multiplex PCR; TCRdb's table is partial and in-frame only. From that table come the V and J calls and clone size; the DNA was used to work out D and trimming. The data show around 150,000 clones, over 85% seen once. This sample stems from a study of blood T cell repertoires in COVID-19. Study context: Samples representing acute and convalescent COVID-19 were sourced from the United States, Italy and Spain. The cDNA or gDNA used as material had been derived from T cells, B-cell-depleted T cells, or PBMCs.

The source of this sequence is a man aged 60 to 69 with active or convalescent COVID-19. The V gene is TRBV7-9, the J gene TRBJ2-7; TRBD1 agrees at 10 bases. The specimen was peripheral blood. The CDR3 spells CASSPTRDRGYEQYF. Written as DNA, the CDR3 is TGTGCCAGCAGCCCTACCCGGGACAGGGGCTACGAGCAGTACTTC.